This T cell receptor beta chain was recovered during a study of control samples from healthy donors and cancer patients. V gave up 5 bases and J gave up 0 bases, with 11 bases separating them. This CDR3 is 14 amino acids long. Germline V CDR1 and CDR2: MNHEY, SVGAGI. Sequenced by immunoSEQ multiplex PCR; TCRdb stores in-frame clones only, minus some. Of approximately 150,000 clones in the sample, under 95% were seen once. The J gene is TRBJ2-7, the V gene TRBV6-5; maybe TRBD2 (6 bases). This clonotype was obtained from a middle-aged man in good health. The sample consisted of blood. In nucleotides, the CDR3 is TGTGCCAGCAGTCCCGGGACTTACTCCTACGAGCAGTACTTC. It specifies CASSPGTYSYEQYF.